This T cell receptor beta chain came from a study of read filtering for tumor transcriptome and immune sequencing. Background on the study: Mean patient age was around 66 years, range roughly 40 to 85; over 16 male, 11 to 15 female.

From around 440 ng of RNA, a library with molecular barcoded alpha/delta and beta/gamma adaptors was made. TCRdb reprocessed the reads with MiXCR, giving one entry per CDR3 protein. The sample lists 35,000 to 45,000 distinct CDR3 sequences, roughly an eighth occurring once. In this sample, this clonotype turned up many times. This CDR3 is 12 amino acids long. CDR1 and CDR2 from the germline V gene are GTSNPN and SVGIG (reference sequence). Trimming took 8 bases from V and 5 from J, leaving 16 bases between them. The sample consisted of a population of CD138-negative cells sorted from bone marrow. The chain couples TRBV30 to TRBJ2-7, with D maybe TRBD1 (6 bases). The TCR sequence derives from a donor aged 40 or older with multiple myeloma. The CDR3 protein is CAVRDTWNEQYF. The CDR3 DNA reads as TGTGCCGTCCGGGACACCTGGAACGAGCAGTACTTC.